The rows below give T cell receptor beta chains drawn from one sample of a study of neurological immune-mediated disorders. From the 5' RACE reads, TCRdb called clonotypes with MiXCR, one entry per CDR3 protein. The sample lists about 70,000 distinct CDR3 sequences, under 5.5% seen once, with 2% to 2.5% in the top ten. Sequences were obtained from PBMCs. The receptors here all came from a woman in her 70s with multiple sclerosis. The conserved cysteine and the conserved F or W are not part of the CDR3 here.

j_gene: TRBJ2-2
v_gene: TRBV4-3
CDR3aa: ASSQEMDHTGELF

j_gene: TRBJ1-1
v_gene: TRBV7-8
CDR3aa: ASSLRQGATEAF

j_gene: TRBJ2-4
v_gene: TRBV20-1
CDR3aa: SARGLAGVTAKNIQY

j_gene: TRBJ2-7
v_gene: TRBV6-5
CDR3aa: ASSYSLAGGYEQY

j_gene: TRBJ1-2
v_gene: TRBV20-1
CDR3aa: SARVPGSNYGYT

j_gene: TRBJ2-1
v_gene: TRBV3-1
CDR3aa: ASSHQAGVREQF

j_gene: TRBJ1-5
v_gene: TRBV7-2
CDR3aa: ASSDRQGNQPQH

j_gene: TRBJ1-3
v_gene: TRBV6-5
CDR3aa: ASSSTTLSGNTIY

j_gene: TRBJ2-6
v_gene: TRBV30
CDR3aa: AFSAAGANVLT

j_gene: TRBJ2-1
v_gene: TRBV4-3
CDR3aa: ASSQRSFPNEQF

j_gene: TRBJ2-2
v_gene: TRBV4-3
CDR3aa: ASSLHAGNANTGELF

j_gene: TRBJ1-2
v_gene: TRBV15
CDR3aa: ATSRATGFLGGYT

j_gene: TRBJ1-6
v_gene: TRBV9
CDR3aa: ASSVDVVGNSPLH

j_gene: TRBJ1-2
v_gene: TRBV6-5
CDR3aa: ASSSGQGGYT

j_gene: TRBJ2-1
v_gene: TRBV5-1
CDR3aa: ASTTSGRGGNEQF

j_gene: TRBJ2-1
v_gene: TRBV29-1
CDR3aa: SVLQGYEQF

j_gene: TRBJ2-5
v_gene: TRBV5-1
CDR3aa: ASSLELAGVGETQY

j_gene: TRBJ1-3
v_gene: TRBV9
CDR3aa: ASSVRQGSWAGNTIY

j_gene: TRBJ2-5
v_gene: TRBV5-1
CDR3aa: ASSRQVGLAVGETQY

j_gene: TRBJ2-5
v_gene: TRBV5-1
CDR3aa: ASSLIEYQETQY

j_gene: TRBJ2-1
v_gene: TRBV5-1
CDR3aa: ASKVSGGEQF

j_gene: TRBJ2-1
v_gene: TRBV5-4
CDR3aa: ASSLVSGRINEQF

j_gene: TRBJ2-3
v_gene: TRBV20-1
CDR3aa: SAPDRTKTSASTDTQY

j_gene: TRBJ2-3
v_gene: TRBV7-2
CDR3aa: ASSPFTDTQY

j_gene: TRBJ1-5
v_gene: TRBV10-3
CDR3aa: AISEDRDNQPQH